Below, 20 T cell receptor beta chains from the same sample are listed, as sequenced in a study of OX40 agonist ivuxolimab in advanced cancers. Profiled with immunoSEQ multiplex PCR; TCRdb holds only in-frame clones, not every one. The sample yields about 71,000 clones, 94% seen once. This specimen was CD4+ or CD8+ T cells sorted from blood, taken in a trial of the OX40 agonist ivuxolimab. These receptors originate from an adult with an advanced solid tumor such as melanoma, head and neck, liver or kidney cancer.

The chain is built from TRBV5-1 and TRBJ1-4; possible D gene TRBD1, 6 bases. The germline gives CDR1 SGHRS, CDR2 YFSETQ. V was clipped by 4 bases and J by 0 bases, with 16 bases between them. The CDR3 length is 17 residues. The CDR3 coding sequence is TGCGCCAGCAGCCCGGGGGACAACTCGGCAACTAATGAAAAACTGTTTTTT. Its protein product is CASSPGDNSATNEKLFF.

The rearrangement links TRBV7-9 to TRBJ1-1; 8 positions agree with TRBD1. CDR1 and CDR2 from the germline V gene are SEHNR and FQNEAQ (reference sequence). The CDR3 consists of 15 residues. V was clipped by 1 base and J by 1 base; unmatched bases: 2. The chain's CDR3 is CASSLGQGKNTEAFF. Written as DNA, the CDR3 is TGTGCCAGCAGCTTAGGACAGGGGAAGAACACTGAAGCTTTCTTT. The variable domain in full, completed from reference TRBV7-9 and TRBJ1-1, reads DTGVSQNPRHKITKRGQNVTFRCDPISEHNRLYWYRQTLGQGPEFLTYFQNEAQLEKSRLLSDRFSAERPKGSFSTLEIQRTEQGDSAMYLCASSLGQGKNTEAFFGQGTRLTVV.

The chain couples TRBV6-5 to TRBJ1-5; a weak D match, TRBD1 (5 bases). This CDR3 is built from 14 residues. Trimming pared 4 bases from V and 3 bases from J, leaving 10 bases between. Looked up from germline, CDR1 is MNHEY and CDR2 is SVGAGI. The CDR3: CASSWGGFNQPQHF. CDR3 sequence (DNA): TGTGCCAGCAGTTGGGGGGGATTCAATCAGCCCCAGCATTTT.

This clone was seen a few times. V usage is TRBV4-1 and J usage is TRBJ1-1; possibly TRBD1 for D (6 bases). CDR1 and CDR2 (germline): MGHRA, YSYEKL. The CDR3 length is 15 residues. The V and J ends lost 7 bases and 0 bases respectively, with 15 bases between them. CDR3 protein: CASTTEGVVNTEAFF. The CDR3 DNA reads as TGCGCCAGCACCACGGAGGGGGTAGTGAACACTGAAGCTTTCTTT.

This clone was counted a single time. The genes are TRBV4-1 and TRBJ1-5; D is unclear. CDR3 size: 15 residues. The V and J ends lost 5 bases and 0 bases respectively, with 11 bases between them. Germline CDR1 and CDR2: MGHRA and YSYEKL. CDR3 residues: CASSTRHLSNQPQHF. CDR3 nucleotides: TGCGCCAGCAGCACCCGACACCTTAGCAATCAGCCCCAGCATTTT.

This chain joins TRBV4-1 and TRBJ2-1; D remains unclear. The V end lost 5 bases, the J end lost 5 bases, and 10 bases lay between the germline ends. This CDR3 has 13 amino acids. Germline V lookup: CDR1 MGHRA, CDR2 YSYEKL. The CDR3 spells CASSAMPDNEQFF. In DNA form, the CDR3 reads TGCGCCAGCAGCGCAATGCCCGACAATGAGCAGTTCTTC.

The chain joins TRBV5-5 to TRBJ2-7; D not resolved. V shed 4 bases and J shed 2 bases, with 13 bases lying between them. Per germline, CDR1 SGHKS and CDR2 YYEKEE (reference sequence). This CDR3 is 14 amino acids long. The CDR3 DNA reads as TGTGCCAGCAGCGCTATCCTCGGCCCCTACGAGCAGTACTTC. Residues: CASSAILGPYEQYF.

This chain connects TRBV4-1 to TRBJ2-5, with D tentatively TRBD2 (5 bases). CDR3 length: 15 amino acids. Germline CDR1 and CDR2: MGHRA and YSYEKL. Trimming cost V 3 bases and J 5 bases, with 16 bases left between them. The CDR3 sequence is CASSQGLGEGETQYF. The CDR3 coding sequence is TGCGCCAGCAGCCAGGGCCTCGGGGAAGGCGAGACCCAGTACTTC.

The chain is built from TRBV25-1 and TRBJ2-3; 8 nucleotides line up with TRBD1. The trim removed 8 bases at V and 2 bases at J, leaving 6 bases unmatched. CDR3 size: 14 residues. The V gene's germline CDR1 is MGHDK and CDR2 SYGVNS. The CDR3 bases are TGTGCCAGCTCCAGACAGGGGTACACAGATACGCAGTATTTT. It codes for CASSRQGYTDTQYF.

The chain has TRBV5-7 and TRBJ1-5; D is unresolved. TRBV5-7 is an open reading frame whose function is uncertain. The V and J ends lost 3 bases and 7 bases respectively, with 17 bases between them. This CDR3 region has 15 residues. This chain's CDR3 is CASSSQSGSRQPQHF. The CDR3 coding sequence is TGTGCCAGCAGCTCCCAATCGGGGTCACGGCAGCCCCAGCATTTT.

The V and J genes are TRBV7-8 and TRBJ2-1, with D perhaps TRBD2 (5 bases). The germline CDR1 and CDR2 sequences are SGHVS and FQNEAQ. V was cut by 2 bases and J by 5 bases, with 16 bases left in between. The CDR3 spans 16 residues. In DNA form, the CDR3 reads TGTGCCAGCAGCTTAAGGCATACGAAGGGAGACAATGAGCAGTTCTTC. The encoded protein is CASSLRHTKGDNEQFF. Full variable domain (rest looked up from reference TRBV7-8 and TRBJ2-1): GAGVSQSPRYKVAKRGQDVALRCDPISGHVSLFWYQQALGQGPEFLTYFQNEAQLDKSGLPSDRFFAERPEGSVSTLKIQRTQQEDSAVYLCASSLRHTKGDNEQFFGPGTRLTVL.

This clone was counted a single time. The chain uses TRBV4-1 and TRBJ2-3; 14 bases fit TRBD2. The CDR3 extends over 22 amino acids. Unmatched junction bases numbered 20, after V lost 3 bases and J lost 3 bases. CDR1 is MGHRA and CDR2 is YSYEKL in the germline V gene. This CDR3 is CASSHPKDPRTSGGFKTDTQYF. CDR3 sequence (DNA): TGCGCCAGCAGCCATCCCAAAGACCCTAGGACTAGCGGGGGGTTTAAAACAGATACGCAGTATTTT.

The chain employs TRBV7-2 and TRBJ2-5; weak D call: TRBD1 (5 bases). From germline, CDR1 is SGHTA and CDR2 FQGNSA. V dropped 1 base and J dropped 2 bases, with 14 bases sitting between them. CDR3 length equals 16 residues. The CDR3 reads CASSLGPGLLQETQYF. Here the CDR3 DNA reads TGTGCCAGCAGCTTAGGCCCAGGGCTTTTACAAGAGACCCAGTACTTC.

The chain has TRBV19 and TRBJ1-5; D unclear. Trimming took off 5 bases at V and 0 bases at J, with 38 bases between the two ends. The germline gives CDR1 LNHDA, CDR2 SQIVND (reference sequence). The CDR3 spans 24 residues. The CDR3 DNA reads as TGTGCCAGTAGTGGGGAGATATGGGCAAGCGACCATATAGATACTTCGACTAGCAATCAGCCCCAGCATTTT. It encodes CASSGEIWASDHIDTSTSNQPQHF. The full variable domain, in which reference TRBV19 and TRBJ1-5 provide the parts outside the CDR3, is DGGITQSPKYLFRKEGQNVTLSCEQNLNHDAMYWYRQDPGQGLRLIYYSQIVNDFQKGDIAEGYSVSREKKESFPLTVTSAQKNPTAFYLCASSGEIWASDHIDTSTSNQPQHFGDGTRLSIL.

The gene calls are TRBV4-3 and TRBJ2-1; 9 nucleotides match TRBD2. The ends lost 4 bases at V and 7 bases at J; junction bases unmatched: 8. The CDR3 sequence is 15 residues long. CDR1 and CDR2 from the germline V gene are LGHNA and YSLEER. The CDR3 nucleotides are TGCGCCAGCAGCCTAGTAGCGGGAGATTGGAATGAGCAGTTCTTC. Residues: CASSLVAGDWNEQFF.

J is TRBJ1-1 and V is TRBV18; D uncertain. This CDR3 spans 16 amino acids. V lost 0 bases to trimming and J lost 3 bases, with 14 bases between them. Germline loops: CDR1 KGHSH, CDR2 LQKENI. The DNA for the CDR3 is TGTGCCAGCTCACCACCCGGACTAGAAGAGTACACTGAAGCTTTCTTT. It codes for CASSPPGLEEYTEAFF.

The CDR3 reads CASSEWVYGYTF. The CDR3 DNA follows: TGTGCCAGCAGTGAATGGGTCTATGGCTACACCTTC. The V gene is TRBV25-1, the J gene TRBJ1-2, with unresolved D. Trimming removed 1 base at V and 4 bases at J, with 4 bases between. Looked up from germline, CDR1 is MGHDK and CDR2 is SYGVNS. The CDR3 totals 12 residues.

This chain connects TRBV28 to TRBJ2-1; 16 bases are a match to TRBD2. The CDR3 is made up of 17 amino acids. Germline V lookup: CDR1 MDHEN, CDR2 SYDVKM. The junction had 8 bases not matched to a gene; V was cut back by 4 bases and J by 8 bases. CDR3 nucleotides: TGTGCCAGCAGTTCCCCTGGGACTAGCGGGAGGGGGGATGAGCAGTTCTTC. This gives the protein CASSSPGTSGRGDEQFF. The complete variable domain, with remaining parts taken from reference TRBV28 and TRBJ2-1, reads DVKVTQSSRYLVKRTGEKVFLECVQDMDHENMFWYRQDPGLGLRLIYFSYDVKMKEKGDIPEGYSVSREKKERFSLILESASTNQTSMYLCASSSPGTSGRGDEQFFGPGTRLTVL.

The chain combines TRBV27 with TRBJ2-7; 7 nucleotides match TRBD1. The CDR3 runs 14 residues. The ends lost 4 bases at V and 5 bases at J; junction bases unmatched: 8. Per germline, CDR1 MNHEY and CDR2 SMNVEV (reference sequence). Here the CDR3 DNA reads TGTGCCAGCAGTTCCTCGACAGGGTTGCACGAGCAGTACTTC. It translates to CASSSSTGLHEQYF.

A few counts support this clone. The chain combines TRBV5-4 with TRBJ2-7, with 10 bases identical to TRBD2. CDR1 is SGHNT, CDR2 YYREEE, per germline (reference sequence). This CDR3 is built from 15 residues. Losses at the gene ends were 3 bases for V and 3 bases for J; bases not matched to a gene: 6. CDR3 protein: CASSSQREGLYEQYF. The CDR3, as DNA: TGTGCCAGCAGCTCCCAGCGGGAGGGCCTCTACGAGCAGTACTTC.